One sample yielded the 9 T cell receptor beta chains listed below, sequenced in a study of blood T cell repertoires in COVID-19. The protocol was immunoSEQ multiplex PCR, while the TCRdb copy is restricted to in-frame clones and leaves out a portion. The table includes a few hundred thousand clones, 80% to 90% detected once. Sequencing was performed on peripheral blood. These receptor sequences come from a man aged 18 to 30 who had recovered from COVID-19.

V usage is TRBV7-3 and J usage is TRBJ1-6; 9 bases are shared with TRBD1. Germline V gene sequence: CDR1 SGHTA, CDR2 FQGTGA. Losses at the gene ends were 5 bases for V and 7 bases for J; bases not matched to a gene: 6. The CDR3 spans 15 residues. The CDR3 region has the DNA TGTGCCAGCAGCCCACAGGGGGCTAAGAATTCACCCCTCCACTTT. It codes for CASSPQGAKNSPLHF.

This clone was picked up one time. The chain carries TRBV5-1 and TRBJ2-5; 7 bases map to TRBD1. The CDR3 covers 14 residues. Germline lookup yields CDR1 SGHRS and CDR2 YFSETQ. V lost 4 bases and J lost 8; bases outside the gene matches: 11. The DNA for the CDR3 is TGCGCCAGCAGCCCGACAGGGTACTTGCCAACCCAGTACTTC. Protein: CASSPTGYLPTQYF. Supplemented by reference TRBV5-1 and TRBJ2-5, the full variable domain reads KAGVTQTPRYLIKTRGQQVTLSCSPISGHRSVSWYQQTPGQGLQFLFEYFSETQRNKGNFPGRFSGRQFSNSRSEMNVSTLELGDSALYLCASSPTGYLPTQYFGPGTRLLVL.

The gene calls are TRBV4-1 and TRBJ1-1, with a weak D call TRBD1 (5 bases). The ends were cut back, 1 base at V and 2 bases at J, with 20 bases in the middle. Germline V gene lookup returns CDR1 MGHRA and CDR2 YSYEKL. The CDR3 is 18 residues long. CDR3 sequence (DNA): TGCGCCAGCAGCCAAGGACCTCCGGGGGACGGCCCTAACACTGAAGCTTTCTTT. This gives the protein CASSQGPPGDGPNTEAFF.

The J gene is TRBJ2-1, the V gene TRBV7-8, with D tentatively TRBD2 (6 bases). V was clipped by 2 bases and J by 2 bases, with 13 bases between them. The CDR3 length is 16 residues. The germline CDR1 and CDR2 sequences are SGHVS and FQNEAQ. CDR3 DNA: TGTGCCAGCAGCTTACCCCGGGAGAGGACCTACAATGAGCAGTTCTTC. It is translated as CASSLPRERTYNEQFF.

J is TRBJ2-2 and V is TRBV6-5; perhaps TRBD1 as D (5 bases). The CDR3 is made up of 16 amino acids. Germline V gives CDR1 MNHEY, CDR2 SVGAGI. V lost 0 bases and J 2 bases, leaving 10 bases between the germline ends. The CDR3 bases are TGTGCCAGCAGTTACTCCGACAGATATAACACCGGGGAGCTGTTTTTT. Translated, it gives CASSYSDRYNTGELFF.

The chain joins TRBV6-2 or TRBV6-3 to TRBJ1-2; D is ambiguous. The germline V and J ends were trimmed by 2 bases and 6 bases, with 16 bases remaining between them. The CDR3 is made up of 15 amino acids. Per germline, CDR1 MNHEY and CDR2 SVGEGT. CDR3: CASSYRLEDWDGYTF. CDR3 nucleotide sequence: TGTGCCAGCAGTTACCGCCTTGAGGATTGGGATGGCTACACCTTC.

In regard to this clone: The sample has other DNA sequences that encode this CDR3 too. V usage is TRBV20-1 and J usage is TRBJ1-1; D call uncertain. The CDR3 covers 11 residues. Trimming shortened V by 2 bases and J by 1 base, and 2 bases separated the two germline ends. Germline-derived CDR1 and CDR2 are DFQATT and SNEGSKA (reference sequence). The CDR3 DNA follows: TGCAGTGCTAGACGGAACACTGAAGCTTTCTTT. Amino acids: CSARRNTEAFF.

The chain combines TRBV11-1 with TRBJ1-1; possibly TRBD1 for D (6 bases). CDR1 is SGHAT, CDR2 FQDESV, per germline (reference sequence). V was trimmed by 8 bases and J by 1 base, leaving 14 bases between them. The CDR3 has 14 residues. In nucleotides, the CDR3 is TGTGCCAGCGGCGACAGGTTTGAGAACACTGAAGCTTTCTTT. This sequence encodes CASGDRFENTEAFF.

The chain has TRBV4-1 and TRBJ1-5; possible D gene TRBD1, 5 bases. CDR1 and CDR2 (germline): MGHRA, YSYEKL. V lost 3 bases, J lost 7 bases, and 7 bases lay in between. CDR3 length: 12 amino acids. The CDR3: CASSQGPQPQHF. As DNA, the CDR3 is TGCGCCAGCAGCCAGGGGCCCCAGCCCCAGCATTTT.